These 20 T cell receptor beta chains were sequenced from one sample in a study of naive and memory T cell subsets. A UMI-containing oligonucleotide was joined by 3' ligation to the TCR cDNA template. Four PCR rounds used nested alpha and beta constant region primers plus the SP2 primer. TCRdb reprocessed the 5' RACE reads with MiXCR, giving one entry per CDR3 protein. The table shows 58,000 or so distinct CDR3 sequences, with around 8% occurring only once. The receptor source for this set is a female donor in good health.

The sample holds many counts of this clonotype. The chain carries TRBV5-6 and TRBJ2-1; 9 bases line up with TRBD1. With 2 bases clipped from V and 5 bases from J, the junction kept 8 bases outside the gene matches. Germline lookup yields CDR1 SGHDT and CDR2 YYEEEE. The CDR3 sequence is 16 residues long. CDR3 region: CASSLLRDRVDNEQFF. CDR3 nucleotide sequence: TGTGCCAGCAGCTTACTCCGGGACAGGGTGGACAATGAGCAGTTCTTC. Full variable domain (remainder filled in from reference TRBV5-6 and TRBJ2-1): DAGVTQSPTHLIKTRGQQVTLRCSPKSGHDTVSWYQQALGQGPQFIFQYYEEEERQRGNFPDRFSGHQFPNYSSELNVNALLLGDSALYLCASSLLRDRVDNEQFFGPGTRLTVL.

This sequence joins TRBV7-2 and TRBJ2-1; D call uncertain. V lost 1 base and J lost 8, with 6 bases in between. The CDR3 length is 12 residues. CDR1 and CDR2 (germline): SGHTA, FQGNSA. In nucleotides, the CDR3 is TGTGCCAGCAGCTTAGTATTGCATGAGCAGTTCTTC. Protein sequence: CASSLVLHEQFF.

V gene TRBV7-8 combines with J gene TRBJ1-4; 7 nucleotides agree with TRBD1. After removal of 2 bases from V and 4 bases from J, the junction contained 10 bases not matched to a gene. The germline CDR1 and CDR2 sequences are SGHVS and FQNEAQ. CDR3 length equals 17 residues. CDR3: CASSLIPPTGLNEKLFF. The CDR3 DNA sequence: TGTGCCAGCAGCTTAATCCCCCCGACAGGGCTTAATGAAAAACTGTTTTTT.

The rearrangement uses TRBV18 and TRBJ2-3; D gene uncertain. V was cut by 1 base and J by 10 bases, with 12 bases left in between. The CDR3 loop spans 13 amino acids. Germline values: CDR1 KGHSH, CDR2 LQKENI. The DNA for the CDR3 is TGTGCCAGCTCACCACTCGAGAACAGTGCGCAGTATTTT. It translates to CASSPLENSAQYF.

There are a few counts of this clonotype. The chain employs TRBV11-3 and TRBJ2-2; D ambiguous. The CDR3 runs to 14 residues. CDR1 and CDR2 from the germline V gene are SGHNT and YENEEA. The V end lost 4 bases, the J end lost 6 bases, and 12 bases lay between the germline ends. This chain's CDR3 is CASSYSGCSGELFF. The CDR3 DNA is TGTGCCAGCAGCTATAGTGGTTGTTCCGGGGAGCTGTTTTTT.

This clonotype showed up many times. This chain links TRBV25-1 with TRBJ1-6; D perhaps matches TRBD1 (6 bases). The CDR3 totals 16 residues. Trimming shortened V by 3 bases and J by 3 bases, and 12 bases separated the two germline ends. The germline V gene has CDR1 MGHDK and CDR2 SYGVNS. CDR3 region: CASSERGTIYNSPLHF. Written as DNA, the CDR3 is TGTGCCAGCAGTGAGAGGGGGACGATCTATAATTCACCCCTCCACTTT.

CDR3: CASSWTDLSSYNSPLHF. CDR3 coding DNA: TGCGCCAGCAGCTGGACCGATCTGAGCTCCTATAATTCACCCCTCCACTTT. The chain couples TRBV5-1 to TRBJ1-6, with D unresolved. This CDR3 contains 17 residues. Germline V gives CDR1 SGHRS, CDR2 YFSETQ. V lost 3 bases to trimming and J lost 0 bases, with 13 bases between them.

This clonotype was seen repeatedly, ten times or more. The V gene is TRBV20-1, the J gene TRBJ1-3; a weak D match, TRBD1 (5 bases). V lost 3 bases and J 0 bases, leaving 15 bases between the germline ends. This CDR3 is 16 amino acids long. Germline loops: CDR1 DFQATT, CDR2 SNEGSKA (reference sequence). The CDR3 bases are TGCAGTGCTAGCCGAGGACAAATGGGCTCTGGAAACACCATATATTTT. It codes for CSASRGQMGSGNTIYF.

Only a few counts were recorded for this clonotype. The chain employs TRBV4-1 and TRBJ1-3, with unresolved D. CDR1 and CDR2 from the germline V gene are MGHRA and YSYEKL. There are 14 residues in the CDR3. Trimming stripped 4 bases from V and 2 bases from J, with 9 bases between. The CDR3 reads CASSRVRPGNTIYF. For the CDR3, the DNA is TGCGCCAGCAGCCGCGTGCGTCCTGGAAACACCATATATTTT.

The chain joins TRBV28 to TRBJ2-7, with 7 bases lining up with TRBD1. Germline CDR1 and CDR2: MDHEN and SYDVKM. The CDR3 is made up of 16 amino acids. The J segment lost 1 base and the V segment lost 4 bases, leaving 10 bases of the junction unmatched. The CDR3 nucleotides are TGTGCCAGCAGTTCGACAGGGAACTCACTTTCCTACGAGCAGTACTTC. This translates into CASSSTGNSLSYEQYF.

The table lists this clonotype with many counts. The rearrangement uses TRBV20-1 and TRBJ1-1; D might be TRBD1 (5 bases). The CDR3 has 13 amino acids. V lost 0 bases to trimming and J lost 4 bases, with 9 bases between them. Germline V CDR1 and CDR2: DFQATT, SNEGSKA (reference sequence). The CDR3 DNA reads as TGCAGTGCTAGAGAGAGGGGACCCACTGAAGCTTTCTTT. This translates into CSARERGPTEAFF.

This clonotype was seen a few times. The gene calls are TRBV5-5 and TRBJ2-5; D perhaps matches TRBD2 (7 bases). This CDR3 contains 16 residues. The germline CDR1 and CDR2 sequences are SGHKS and YYEKEE (reference sequence). The ends were cut back, 2 bases at V and 6 bases at J, with 20 bases in the middle. CDR3 in amino acids: CASSLGVGGGEKTQYF. CDR3 nucleotides: TGTGCCAGCAGCTTAGGTGTGGGGGGGGGCGAAAAGACCCAGTACTTC.

This clonotype is medium-sized (0.01 to 0.1%). The chain is built from TRBV6-2 or TRBV6-3 and TRBJ1-1; D gene uncertain. Germline CDR1 is MNHEY and CDR2 is SVGEGT. This CDR3 comprises 11 residues. V was cut by 6 bases and J by 7 bases, with 9 bases left in between. CDR3 bases: TGTGCCAGCAGCAAGCTGGATGAAGCTTTCTTT. This codes for CASSKLDEAFF.

This clonotype was seen at least ten times. The gene calls are TRBV29-1 and TRBJ2-1; TRBD1 matches 8 bases. Trimming took 5 bases from V and 10 from J; bases not matched to a gene: 10. In germline, CDR1 is SQVTM, CDR2 ANQGSEA. CDR3 length: 13 amino acids. Here the CDR3 DNA reads TGCAGCGTTCCAGGGGGCTCGGTCCGGGAGCAGTTCTTC. Protein product: CSVPGGSVREQFF.

This rearrangement joins TRBV3-1 to TRBJ2-1, with D hard to call. CDR3 length: 14 amino acids. V gave up 4 bases and J gave up 0 bases, with 7 bases separating them. The V gene's germline CDR1 is LGHDT and CDR2 YNNKEL (reference sequence). The CDR3 spells CASSRQISYNEQFF. CDR3 sequence (DNA): TGTGCCAGCAGCCGGCAGATCTCCTACAATGAGCAGTTCTTC.

Ten or more counts support this clonotype. The chain recombines TRBV20-1 with TRBJ1-2, with 9 bases that match TRBD1. This CDR3 has 14 amino acids. Germline V gene sequence: CDR1 DFQATT, CDR2 SNEGSKA (reference sequence). V lost 1 base, J lost 5 bases, and 5 bases stayed unmatched. CDR3 nucleotides: TGCAGTGCTAGAGGGGACAGGGAATTATATGGCTACACCTTC. Its protein product is CSARGDRELYGYTF.

The chain recombines TRBV9 with TRBJ1-1; D may be TRBD1 (5 bases). Trimming stripped 1 base from V and 5 bases from J, with 15 bases between. This CDR3 contains 15 residues. Germline values: CDR1 SGDLS, CDR2 YYNGEE. CDR3 loop: CASSVKEGRGTEAFF. The CDR3 coding sequence is TGTGCCAGCAGCGTAAAGGAGGGGAGAGGTACTGAAGCTTTCTTT.

Ten or more counts support this clonotype. The J gene is TRBJ2-7, the V gene TRBV20-1; tentative D call: TRBD1 (5 bases). There are 15 residues in the CDR3. Germline assignment: CDR1 DFQATT and CDR2 SNEGSKA (reference sequence). V was clipped by 3 bases and J by 3 bases, with 18 bases between them. CDR3 protein: CSASPWKGLLYEQYF. The DNA for the CDR3 is TGCAGTGCTAGTCCCTGGAAGGGGCTCCTCTACGAGCAGTACTTC.

Many counts were recorded for this clonotype. V gene TRBV27 combines with J gene TRBJ2-7, with D perhaps being TRBD1 or TRBD2 (5 bases each). Germline V gives CDR1 MNHEY, CDR2 SMNVEV (reference sequence). The CDR3 is made up of 15 amino acids. Trimming cost V 0 bases and J 7 bases, with 16 bases left between them. Written as DNA, the CDR3 is TGTGCCAGCAGTTTATCGAAGAGGGGTATAATGGAGCAGTACTTC. Protein sequence: CASSLSKRGIMEQYF.

This chain uses TRBV20-1 with TRBJ2-2, with TRBD2 matching over 10 bases. The trim removed 0 bases at V and 8 bases at J, leaving 9 bases unmatched. The CDR3 length is 16 residues. Germline V gene lookup returns CDR1 DFQATT and CDR2 SNEGSKA (reference sequence). In DNA, the CDR3 is TGCAGTGCTAGAGATCCCAAGCGGGGGGGCCGGGGGGAGCTGTTTTTT. This encodes CSARDPKRGGRGELFF.